Included here is one T cell receptor (beta chain) sequence, with context. The authors' processing: Amplification of reference gene primers provided the estimated nucleated cell counts. Using immunoSEQ multiplex PCR, the repertoire was profiled, and TCRdb retains in-frame clones only, with some absent. V and J calls and clone size follow that table, whereas D and trimming were derived from the DNA. The table has roughly 120,000 clones, 85% seen once; the top ten hold around 3.4%. This entry is derived from a study of blood T cell repertoires in COVID-19. Overall study: Samples of COVID-19 (acute and convalescent) were obtained from the United States, Italy and Spain. From T cells, B-cell-depleted T cells, or PBMCs came the material, which was cDNA or gDNA.

Trimming shortened V by 4 bases and J by 0 bases, and 10 bases separated the two germline ends. Germline V gene lookup returns CDR1 LNHDA and CDR2 SQIVND (reference sequence). CDR3 size: 14 residues. The chain carries TRBV19 and TRBJ2-7; tentatively, D is TRBD1 (5 bases). The receptor was derived from a man aged 40-50 years with acute or convalescent COVID-19. The source material was peripheral blood. CDR3 DNA sequence: TGTGCCAGTAGTAAGGGGCTTCTCTCCTACGAGCAGTACTTC. Encoded protein: CASSKGLLSYEQYF.